These 5 T cell receptor beta chains came from one sample sequenced in a study of graft-versus-host responses after intestinal transplantation. Profiled with immunoSEQ multiplex PCR; TCRdb holds only in-frame clones, not every one. This table has about 5,500 clones, 25% to 30% appearing once. Specimen: alloreactive CD4+ T cells from a mixed lymphocyte reaction culture, collected before transplantation. Subset in this sample: CFSE-low proliferating T cells sorted from roughly six-day pre-transplant mixed lymphocyte reaction (GvH or HvG direction). The receptor source for this set is a human patient who was an organ donor for intestinal transplantation.

This clone was detected a few times. The CDR3 DNA reads as TGTGCCATCAGTGATCGCGGGGTAGGCTATAATTCACCCCTCCACTTT. The encoded protein is CAISDRGVGYNSPLHF. The chain joins TRBV10-3 to TRBJ1-6; D call uncertain. Trimming took 3 bases from V and 3 from J, leaving 12 bases between them. This CDR3 region has 16 residues. In germline, CDR1 is ENHRY, CDR2 SYGVKD.

By sample fraction, this clone is medium-sized. This chain connects TRBV6-1 to TRBJ1-1; D may be TRBD1 (5 bases). Deletions cut 8 bases from V and 7 bases from J, with 11 bases between. This CDR3 spans 11 amino acids. Germline CDR1 and CDR2: MNHNS and SASEGT. CDR3 bases: TGTGCCAGCCAGGGCCCGCTTGAAGCTTTCTTT. This sequence encodes CASQGPLEAFF.

The CDR3 reads CASSFQTLRKQFF. CDR3 sequence (DNA): TGTGCCAGCAGTTTCCAAACCCTAAGGAAGCAGTTCTTC. This chain uses TRBV6-6 with TRBJ2-1, with D hard to call. The CDR3 consists of 13 residues. V lost 4 bases and J lost 11, with 15 bases in between. Per germline, CDR1 MNHNY and CDR2 SVGAGI (reference sequence).

This clone came up a few times. The chain has TRBV2 and TRBJ2-3; the match to TRBD2 covers 13 bases. Trimming at V came to 4 bases and at J to 5 bases, leaving 12 bases not matched to a gene. Germline values: CDR1 SNHLY, CDR2 FYNNEI. This CDR3 is built from 18 residues. The CDR3 protein is CASSASLTSGRAVDTQYF. CDR3 nucleotides: TGTGCCAGCAGTGCCTCTTTAACTAGCGGGAGGGCCGTAGATACGCAGTATTTT. The whole variable domain, remainder taken from reference TRBV2 and TRBJ2-3, is EPEVTQTPSHQVTQMGQEVILRCVPISNHLYFYWYRQILGQKVEFLVSFYNNEISEKSEIFDDQFSVERPDGSNFTLKIRSTKLEDSAMYFCASSASLTSGRAVDTQYFGPGTRLTVL.

This clone was counted only a few times. This rearrangement joins TRBV15 to TRBJ1-6; 7 nucleotides align to TRBD1. Germline V gene sequence: CDR1 LNHNV, CDR2 YYDKDF (reference sequence). J lost 7 bases, V lost 2 bases, and 5 bases had no gene match. The length of the CDR3 is 15 residues. CDR3 residues: CATSRKGAQNSPLHF. CDR3 sequence (DNA): TGTGCCACCAGCAGAAAGGGGGCGCAAAATTCACCCCTCCACTTT.